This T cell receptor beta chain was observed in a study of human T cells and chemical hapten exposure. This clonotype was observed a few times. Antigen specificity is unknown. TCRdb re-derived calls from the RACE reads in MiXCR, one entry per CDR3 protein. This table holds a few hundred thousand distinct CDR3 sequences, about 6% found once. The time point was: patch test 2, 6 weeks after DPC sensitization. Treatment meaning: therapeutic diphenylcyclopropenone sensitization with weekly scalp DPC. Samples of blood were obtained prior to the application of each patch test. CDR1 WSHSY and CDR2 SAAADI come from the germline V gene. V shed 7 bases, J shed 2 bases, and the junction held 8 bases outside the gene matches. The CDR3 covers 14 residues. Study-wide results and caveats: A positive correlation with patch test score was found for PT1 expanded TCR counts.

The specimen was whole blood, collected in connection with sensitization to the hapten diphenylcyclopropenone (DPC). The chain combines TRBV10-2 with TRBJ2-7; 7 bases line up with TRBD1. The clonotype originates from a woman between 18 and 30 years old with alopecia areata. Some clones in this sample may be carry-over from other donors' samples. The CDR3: CASTGTANPYEQYF. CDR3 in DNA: TGCGCCAGCACCGGGACAGCAAACCCCTACGAGCAGTACTTC.